The table lists the clone carrying this T cell receptor (beta chain) with many counts. Its specificity is unknown. This sample was included in a study of identical twins. Study outcomes and limitations: With beta out-of-frame sequences, excess sharing by twins was weaker.

TCRdb redid the calling of the 5' RACE reads with MiXCR, one entry per CDR3 protein. The sample contains around 370,000 distinct CDR3 sequences, roughly 9% of which appear only once. The CDR3 contains 15 residues. V lost 3 bases and J 7 bases, leaving 13 bases between the germline ends. The germline CDR1 and CDR2 sequences are MNHEY and SMNVEV (reference sequence). The receptor was derived from a woman in her 50s in good health. This chain joins TRBV27 and TRBJ1-6; D possibly corresponds to TRBD1 (6 bases). The sample comprised naive T cells sorted from blood. This CDR3 reads CASSFGWQGNSPLHF. CDR3 DNA sequence: TGTGCCAGCAGTTTCGGTTGGCAGGGGAATTCACCCCTCCACTTT.